The 14 T cell receptor beta chains listed next were all sequenced from one sample in a study of blood T cell repertoires in COVID-19. TCRdb keeps only in-frame clones here, not all; method: immunoSEQ multiplex PCR. In the table there are 80,000 to 100,000 clones, less than 95% of which are singletons. The sample was peripheral blood. These receptor sequences come from a man between 60 and 75 years old with acute or convalescent COVID-19.

This sequence joins TRBV27 and TRBJ1-6, with no clear D. The germline V gene has CDR1 MNHEY and CDR2 SMNVEV (reference sequence). Deletions cut 3 bases from V and 3 bases from J, with 9 bases between. This CDR3 is 15 amino acids long. The CDR3 DNA follows: TGTGCCAGCAGTTTTACTGGCGGCTATAATTCACCCCTCCACTTT. Translated: CASSFTGGYNSPLHF.

This sequence joins TRBV2 and TRBJ2-2, with a tentative D call TRBD1 (5 bases). The CDR3 is made up of 15 amino acids. Germline values: CDR1 SNHLY, CDR2 FYNNEI. Trimming took 5 bases from V and 7 from J, leaving 17 bases between them. The CDR3 DNA sequence: TGTGCCAGCAGTTTAAACCCAGGGTTCCGCGGGGAGCTGTTTTTT. Its translation is CASSLNPGFRGELFF.

The V gene is TRBV27, the J gene TRBJ1-5, with 8 nucleotides matching TRBD1. The CDR3 length is 17 residues. In germline, CDR1 is MNHEY, CDR2 SMNVEV (reference sequence). Trimming cost V 6 bases and J 6 bases; bases outside gene matches: 16. As DNA, the CDR3 is TGTGCCAGCAGCCGGGGACAGGCCACACTCAAAGGTCAGCCCCAGCATTTT. This codes for CASSRGQATLKGQPQHF.

The CDR3, as DNA: TGTGCCTGGAGGGGCGCAGGGGGCACTGAAGCTTTCTTT. As protein: CAWRGAGGTEAFF. The J gene is TRBJ1-1, the V gene TRBV30; the match to TRBD1 covers 7 bases. After removal of 3 bases from V and 4 bases from J, the junction contained 5 bases not matched to a gene. This CDR3 region has 13 residues. From germline, CDR1 is GTSNPN and CDR2 SVGIG (reference sequence).

The chain employs TRBV19 and TRBJ1-6; no reliable D call. Deletions cut 1 base from V and 7 bases from J, with 8 bases between. This CDR3 contains 14 residues. CDR1 is LNHDA, CDR2 SQIVND, per germline (reference sequence). The CDR3 DNA reads as TGTGCCAGTAGTATAGCTAATTCAAATTCACCCCTCCACTTT. Protein: CASSIANSNSPLHF.

The CDR3 loop reads CASSLADISGGYTF. The CDR3 DNA sequence: TGTGCCAGCAGCCTCGCCGACATCAGCGGTGGCTACACCTTC. V is TRBV3-1 (or the pseudogene TRBV3-2) and J is TRBJ1-2, with unresolved D. Germline V lookup: CDR1 LGHDT, CDR2 YNNKEL (reference sequence). The CDR3 contains 14 residues. Trimming took off 4 bases at V and 7 bases at J, with 16 bases between the two ends.

The chain has TRBV4-2 and TRBJ1-1; D not resolved. The germline gives CDR1 LGHNA, CDR2 YNFKEQ. V dropped 1 base and J dropped 0 bases, with 9 bases sitting between them. The CDR3 has 15 residues. The CDR3 nucleotides read TGTGCCAGCAGCCAAGCACTAGCTATGAACACTGAAGCTTTCTTT. Protein sequence: CASSQALAMNTEAFF.

This clone was counted only a few times. The chain employs TRBV30 and TRBJ1-3; weak D call: TRBD1 (5 bases). Germline loops: CDR1 GTSNPN, CDR2 SVGIG (reference sequence). This CDR3 contains 17 residues. Trimming removed 0 bases from V and 1 base from J, with 16 bases in between. The chain's CDR3 is CAWSVRVSGTSGNTIYF. CDR3 DNA: TGTGCCTGGAGTGTAAGAGTCTCTGGGACTTCTGGAAACACCATATATTTT.

This chain links TRBV29-1 with TRBJ1-1; perhaps TRBD1 as D (5 bases). Germline lookup yields CDR1 SQVTM and CDR2 ANQGSEA. V shed 3 bases and J shed 4 bases, with 12 bases lying between them. The CDR3 has 13 residues. CDR3 DNA sequence: TGCAGCGTTGATCACGGGGGAGGCACTGAAGCTTTCTTT. Amino acids: CSVDHGGGTEAFF.

This chain connects TRBV15 to TRBJ2-7, with TRBD1 identical over 7 bases. Germline CDR1 LNHNV, CDR2 YYDKDF (reference sequence). V trimming: 0 bases; J trimming: 2 bases; junction bases outside the gene matches: 7. The CDR3 runs to 16 residues. CDR3 region: CATSRDRDRFPYEQYV. In nucleotides, the CDR3 is TGTGCCACCAGCAGAGATAGGGACAGATTTCCCTACGAGCAGTACGTC.

This rearrangement joins TRBV18 to TRBJ1-1, with 10 bases aligning to TRBD1. Germline V lookup: CDR1 KGHSH, CDR2 LQKENI. Losses at the gene ends were 6 bases for V and 3 bases for J; bases not matched to a gene: 4. The CDR3 contains 14 residues. Written as DNA, the CDR3 is TGTGCCAGCTCCACGACAGGGGGCGACACTGAAGCTTTCTTT. Encoded protein: CASSTTGGDTEAFF.

This rearrangement joins TRBV20-1 to TRBJ2-1; no firm D call. With 3 bases removed from V and 4 bases from J, the gap between germline ends came to 13 bases. In germline, CDR1 is DFQATT, CDR2 SNEGSKA (reference sequence). The CDR3 sequence is 14 residues long. The CDR3, as DNA: TGCAGTGCTAGTCGGTCCTCCTTTTACAATGAGCAGTTCTTC. It translates to CSASRSSFYNEQFF.

V and J are TRBV5-6 and TRBJ1-2; the D is unclear. The CDR3 length is 16 residues. The V end was cut by 4 bases, the J end by 2 bases, with 18 bases between. Germline V gene sequence: CDR1 SGHDT, CDR2 YYEEEE. CDR3 bases: TGTGCCAGCAGCCTGGACGTGATAAGGGAGAACTATGGCTACACCTTC. Amino acid sequence: CASSLDVIRENYGYTF.

The chain has TRBV5-6 and TRBJ2-5; unclear D gene. The CDR3 has 11 residues. CDR1 and CDR2 from the germline V gene are SGHDT and YYEEEE. Trimming left V 4 bases short and J 5 bases short, with 6 bases between. DNA for the CDR3: TGTGCCAGCAGCGTGCGGGAGACCCAGTACTTC. Translating gives CASSVRETQYF.